The rows below give T cell receptor beta chains drawn from one sample of a study of blood T cell repertoires in COVID-19. The table came from immunoSEQ multiplex PCR; TCRdb's copy has only in-frame clones and leaves some out. The sample lists some 110,000 clones, roughly 88% occurring once. Source material: peripheral blood. These receptors all stem from a man aged 40-49 years with acute or convalescent COVID-19. CDR3s include the opening cysteine and the closing phenylalanine or tryptophan. The D gene is left open where the match is weak. Clone size is given for some rows only: seen once, a few or many times, or a class if the clone is expanded.

d_call,clone_size,j_call,v_call,cdr3_aa,cdr3_nt
TRBD1,.,TRBJ1-3,TRBV2,CASSGQGINTIYF,TGTGCCAGCAGCGGACAGGGTATAAACACCATATATTTT
TRBD2,.,TRBJ2-1,TRBV7-3,CASSLRTSGGYNEQFF,TGTGCCAGCAGCCTCCGGACTAGCGGGGGCTACAATGAGCAGTTCTTC
.,once,TRBJ2-6,TRBV27,CASSLGLAGDVGGANVLTF,TGTGCCAGCAGTTTGGGGTTGGCAGGGGACGTTGGTGGGGCCAACGTCCTGACTTTC
.,.,TRBJ1-5,TRBV9,CASKGREDQPQHF,TGTGCCAGCAAGGGACGGGAGGACCAGCCCCAGCATTTT
.,few,TRBJ1-2,TRBV6-6,CASSQKGDTYGYTF,TGTGCCAGCAGCCAAAAGGGGGACACCTATGGCTACACCTTC
.,.,TRBJ1-2,TRBV9,CASSQQAVFGYTF,TGTGCCAGCAGCCAACAGGCGGTCTTTGGCTACACCTTC
.,.,TRBJ2-7,TRBV7-2,CASSLTTARDFLYEQYF,TGTGCCAGCAGCTTAACCACCGCCAGGGATTTTTTATACGAGCAGTACTTC
.,.,TRBJ1-6,TRBV4-2,CASSQDSAENSPLHF,TGTGCCAGCAGCCAAGATTCGGCGGAAAATTCACCCCTCCACTTT
.,.,TRBJ2-5,TRBV2,CASRWGSSETQYF,TGTGCCAGCAGATGGGGCAGTAGCGAGACCCAGTACTTC
TRBD2,.,TRBJ2-2,TRBV7-3,CASSPSGVNTGELFF,TGTGCCAGCAGCCCAAGCGGGGTGAACACCGGGGAGCTGTTTTTT
.,few,TRBJ2-3,TRBV18,CASSPSYEWDTQYF,TGTGCCAGCTCGCCTAGCTATGAGTGGGATACGCAGTATTTT
TRBD1,.,TRBJ1-2,TRBV12-3/TRBV12-4,CASRGTGVGYTF,TGTGCCAGCAGAGGGACAGGGGTGGGCTACACCTTC
TRBD1,few,TRBJ2-2,TRBV5-1,CASRGTANTGELFF,TGCGCCAGCAGGGGGACAGCGAACACCGGGGAGCTGTTTTTT
.,.,TRBJ2-5,TRBV5-1,CASSLVQSKETQYF,TGCGCCAGCAGCTTGGTACAGAGTAAAGAGACCCAGTACTTC
.,.,TRBJ1-5,TRBV2,CASKHRAPDQPQHF,TGTGCCAGTAAACACAGGGCGCCCGATCAGCCCCAGCATTTT
.,.,TRBJ1-1,TRBV27,CASSRGTTNTEAFF,TGTGCCAGCAGTCGGGGGACGACGAACACTGAAGCTTTCTTT
.,.,TRBJ1-1,TRBV15,CATSRGHLNTEAFF,TGTGCCACCAGCAGAGGACATCTGAACACTGAAGCTTTCTTT
TRBD1,.,TRBJ2-5,TRBV19,CASKDRVEFSETQYF,TGTGCCAGCAAAGACAGGGTAGAGTTTAGCGAGACCCAGTACTTC
TRBD1,once,TRBJ1-2,TRBV30,CAGLRDRGISSGYTF,TGTGCCGGTCTTCGGGACAGGGGAATCTCGAGTGGCTACACCTTC
TRBD1,.,TRBJ1-3,TRBV4-3,CASSQELGQGHSNTIYF,TGCGCCAGCAGCCAAGAGCTGGGACAGGGACACTCAAACACCATATATTTT
.,.,TRBJ2-7,TRBV30,CAWSTRLLSYEQYF,TGTGCCTGGAGTACCAGACTGTTGTCCTACGAGCAGTACTTC
TRBD1,.,TRBJ2-7,TRBV13,CASTLNRQGYEQYF,TGTGCCAGCACCCTAAACCGACAGGGCTACGAGCAGTACTTC
.,.,TRBJ2-7,TRBV5-8,CASSLAGIGGYEQYF,TGTGCCAGCAGCTTGGCAGGAATCGGGGGTTACGAGCAGTACTTC
TRBD2,.,TRBJ2-5,TRBV14,CASLTSGSFETQYF,TGTGCCAGCTTGACTAGCGGGAGTTTCGAGACCCAGTACTTC